This is a list of T cell receptor beta chains from one sample in a study of long-term antiretroviral therapy in people with HIV. Only in-frame clones appear in the TCRdb table, and some are missing; sequencing was by immunoSEQ multiplex PCR. The sample records 27,000 or so clones, roughly 85% being singletons. This specimen consisted of unsorted PBMCs, obtained 1.2 years after starting antiretroviral therapy. These receptors all come from a man aged 50-59 years with HIV. The CDR3 runs from the conserved cysteine through the conserved F or W. Fields, in order: clone size, V gene, J gene, CDR3 protein. Not all rows give a size; the values are once, few, many and, for expanded clones, a class.

>-|TRBV4-1|TRBJ2-7
CASSQEGTRATYEQYF
>-|TRBV11-2|TRBJ1-2
CASSLTPRGGVGYGYTF
>few|TRBV7-2|TRBJ1-2
CASSLGLLYGYTF
>-|TRBV19|TRBJ1-2
CASSPGIRDGYTF
>-|TRBV10-3|TRBJ1-4
CAISDNEKLFF
>once|TRBV6-1|TRBJ2-7
CASTVSGVAYEQYF
>-|TRBV4-3|TRBJ2-5
CASSPQATSGETQYF
>-|TRBV5-6|TRBJ1-2
CASTGTDDYGYTF
>-|TRBV7-9|TRBJ2-7
CASSLESYEQYF
>-|TRBV5-6|TRBJ1-3
CATSSWRSSGNTIYF
>-|TRBV6-1|TRBJ2-1
CAVNRESYNEQFF
>-|TRBV29-1|TRBJ2-7
CSVETRTGSYEQYF
>once|TRBV6-5|TRBJ2-2
CASNLNTGELFF
>-|TRBV6-1|TRBJ2-7
CASSFQGRGPYEQYF
>-|TRBV27|TRBJ1-2
CASKRGEYGYTF
>few|TRBV4-2|TRBJ1-5
CASSQVSGASNQPQHF
>-|TRBV7-2|TRBJ2-7
CASSLQRGAPYEQYF
>-|TRBV19|TRBJ2-1
CASSIGPSSYNEQFF
>-|TRBV6-1|TRBJ1-4
CASSEWGGSHEKLFF
>-|TRBV28|TRBJ2-1
CASSLEDRGYDNEQFF
>-|TRBV14|TRBJ2-7
CASSEKHYEQYF
>-|TRBV5-6|TRBJ1-2
CASSLAGQGLKEGYTF
>-|TRBV5-1|TRBJ1-2
CASSLGRAGGTNYGYTF
>few|TRBV5-5|TRBJ1-6
CAGGEGQGHSPLHF
>-|TRBV19|TRBJ1-2
CASSTHEGPIYGYTF
>-|TRBV7-2|TRBJ2-1
CASSPSGIGTSGGYNEQFF
>-|TRBV4-3|TRBJ1-4
CASSQDEVGTNEKLFF
>-|TRBV9|TRBJ1-6
CASSVETAANSPLHF
>-|TRBV2|TRBJ1-2
CASSGGEAGGYTF
>once|TRBV5-1|TRBJ2-7
CASSLGVRYEQYF
>-|TRBV5-1|TRBJ2-3
CASSFPGLAGPTDTQYF
>once|TRBV11-2|TRBJ2-3
CASRPGLSTDTQYF
>-|TRBV2|TRBJ2-7
CASSVQGMAYEQYF
>-|TRBV28|TRBJ1-1
CASSLYRGKNTEAFF
>-|TRBV28|TRBJ2-1
CASSLWASGLNNEQFF
>-|TRBV4-3|TRBJ2-6
CASSQGIPTGGGNVLTF
>-|TRBV14|TRBJ1-4
CASSQTQGAGEKLFF
>-|TRBV29-1|TRBJ2-3
CSVRTGADTQYF
>-|TRBV30|TRBJ1-4
CAWSVGPYAEKLFF
>-|TRBV18|TRBJ1-6
CASSGQGNSPLHF
>few|TRBV2|TRBJ1-2
CASTLGRDRGYGYTF
>few|TRBV7-9|TRBJ1-2
CASSATGANYGYTF
>-|TRBV5-3|TRBJ1-1
CARSLPSNTEAFF
>-|TRBV5-1|TRBJ2-7
CASSLDSGWGITYEQYF
>-|TRBV19|TRBJ1-4
CASHRGRTSTNEKLFF
>-|TRBV30|TRBJ1-2
CAWTNRAGGYTF
>-|TRBV4-3|TRBJ2-7
CASSQDWGDVYEQYF
>few|TRBV10-1|TRBJ1-1
CASSESGLSEAFF
>-|TRBV19|TRBJ1-2
CASSLRNSRGVYGYTF
>-|TRBV5-1|TRBJ1-1
CASSSQGANTEAFF
>-|TRBV4-1|TRBJ1-4
CASSQEARGEKLFF
>-|TRBV28|TRBJ2-3
CASSRTSGGASSTQYF
>-|TRBV28|TRBJ1-3
CASSSPHPGKSGNTIYF
>-|TRBV10-3|TRBJ1-1
CAISEEVSLRAFF
>-|TRBV7-3|TRBJ2-1
CASSPTGGFNNEQFF